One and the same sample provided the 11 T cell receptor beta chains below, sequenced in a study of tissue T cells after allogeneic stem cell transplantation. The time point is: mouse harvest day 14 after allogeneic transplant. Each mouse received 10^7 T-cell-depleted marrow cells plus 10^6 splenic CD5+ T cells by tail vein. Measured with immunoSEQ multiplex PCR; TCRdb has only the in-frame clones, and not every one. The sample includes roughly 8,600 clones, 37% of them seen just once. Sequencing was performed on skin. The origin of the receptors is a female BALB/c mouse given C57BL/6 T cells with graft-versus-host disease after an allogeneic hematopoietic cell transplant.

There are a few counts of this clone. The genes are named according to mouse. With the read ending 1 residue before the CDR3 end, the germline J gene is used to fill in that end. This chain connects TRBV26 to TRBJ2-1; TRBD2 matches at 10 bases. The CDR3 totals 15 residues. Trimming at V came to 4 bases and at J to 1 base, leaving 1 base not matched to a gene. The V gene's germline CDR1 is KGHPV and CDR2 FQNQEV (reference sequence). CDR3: CASSPDWGNYAEQFF. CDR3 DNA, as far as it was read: TGTGCCAGCAGTCCGGACTGGGGGAACTATGCTGAGCAGTTC.

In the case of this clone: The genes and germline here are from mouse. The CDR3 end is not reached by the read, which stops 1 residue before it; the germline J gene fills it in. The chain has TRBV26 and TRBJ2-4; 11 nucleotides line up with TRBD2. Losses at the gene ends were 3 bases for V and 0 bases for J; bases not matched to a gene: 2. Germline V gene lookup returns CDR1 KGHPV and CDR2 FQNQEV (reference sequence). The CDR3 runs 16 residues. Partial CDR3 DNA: TGTGCCAGCAGTCTTGGGACTGGGGGTAGTCAAAACACCTTGTAC. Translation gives CASSLGTGGSQNTLY. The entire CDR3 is CASSLGTGGSQNTLYF.

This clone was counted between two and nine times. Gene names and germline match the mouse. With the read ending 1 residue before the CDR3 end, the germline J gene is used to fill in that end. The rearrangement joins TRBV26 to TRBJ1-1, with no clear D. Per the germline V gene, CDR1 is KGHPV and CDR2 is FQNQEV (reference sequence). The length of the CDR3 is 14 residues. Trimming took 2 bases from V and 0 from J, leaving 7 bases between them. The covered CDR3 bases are TGTGCCAGCAGTCTGACCCACACAAACACAGAAGTCTTC. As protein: CASSLTHTNTEVF. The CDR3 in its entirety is CASSLTHTNTEVFF. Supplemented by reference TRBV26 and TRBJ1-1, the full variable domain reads NSKVIQTPRYLVKGQGQKAKMRCIPEKGHPVVFWYQQNKNNEFKFLINFQNQEVLQQIDMTEKRFSAECPSNSPCSLEIQSSEAGDSALYLCASSLTHTNTEVFFGKGTRLTVV.

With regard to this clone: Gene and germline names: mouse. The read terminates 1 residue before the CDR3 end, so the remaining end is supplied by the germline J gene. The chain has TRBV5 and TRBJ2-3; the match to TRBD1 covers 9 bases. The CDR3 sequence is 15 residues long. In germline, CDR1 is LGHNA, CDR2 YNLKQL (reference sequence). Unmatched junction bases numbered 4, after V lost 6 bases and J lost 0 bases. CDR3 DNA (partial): TGTGCCAGCAGGGGACAGGGAACTAGTGCAGAAACGCTGTAT. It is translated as CASRGQGTSAETLY. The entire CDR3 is CASRGQGTSAETLYF.

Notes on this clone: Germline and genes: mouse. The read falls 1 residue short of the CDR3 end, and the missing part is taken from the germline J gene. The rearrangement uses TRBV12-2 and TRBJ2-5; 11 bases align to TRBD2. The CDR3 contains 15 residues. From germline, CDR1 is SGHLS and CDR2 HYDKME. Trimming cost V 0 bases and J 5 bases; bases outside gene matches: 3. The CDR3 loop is CASSLDGLGGDTQYF. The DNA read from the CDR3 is TGTGCCAGCTCTCTCGACGGACTGGGGGGAGACACCCAGTAC.

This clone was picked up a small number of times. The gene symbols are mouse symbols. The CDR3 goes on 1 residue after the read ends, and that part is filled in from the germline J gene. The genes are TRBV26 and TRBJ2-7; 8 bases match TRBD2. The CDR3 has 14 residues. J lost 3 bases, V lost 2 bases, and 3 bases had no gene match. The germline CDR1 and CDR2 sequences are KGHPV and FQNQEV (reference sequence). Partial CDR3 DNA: TGTGCCAGCAGTCTGGTCTGGGGGGTCTATGAACAGTAC. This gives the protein CASSLVWGVYEQY. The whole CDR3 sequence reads CASSLVWGVYEQYF.

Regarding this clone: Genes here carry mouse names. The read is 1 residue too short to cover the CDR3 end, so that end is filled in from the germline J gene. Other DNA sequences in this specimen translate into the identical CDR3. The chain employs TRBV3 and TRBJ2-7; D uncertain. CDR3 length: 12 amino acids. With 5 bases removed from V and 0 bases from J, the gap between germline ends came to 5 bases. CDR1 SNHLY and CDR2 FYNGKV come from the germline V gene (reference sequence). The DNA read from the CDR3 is TGTGCCAGCAGCCCCAGCTCCTATGAACAGTAC. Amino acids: CASSPSSYEQY. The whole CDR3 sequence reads CASSPSSYEQYF.

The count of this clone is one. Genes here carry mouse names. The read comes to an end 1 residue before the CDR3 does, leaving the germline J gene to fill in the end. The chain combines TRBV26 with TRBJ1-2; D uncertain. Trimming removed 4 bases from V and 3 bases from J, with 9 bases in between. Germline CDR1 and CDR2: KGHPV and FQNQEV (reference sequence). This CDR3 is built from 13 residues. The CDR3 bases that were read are TGTGCCAGCAGTCCCTCGGCCTACTCCGACTACACC. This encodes CASSPSAYSDYT. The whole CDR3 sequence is CASSPSAYSDYTF.

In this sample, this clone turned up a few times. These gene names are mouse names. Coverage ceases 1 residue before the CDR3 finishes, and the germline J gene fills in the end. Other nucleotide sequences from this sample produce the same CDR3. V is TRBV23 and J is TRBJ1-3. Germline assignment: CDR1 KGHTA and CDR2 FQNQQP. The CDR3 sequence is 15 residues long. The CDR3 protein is CSSSQSGDSGNTLYF. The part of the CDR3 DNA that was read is TGCTCCAGCAGTCAATCTGGCGATTCTGGAAATACGCTCTAT.

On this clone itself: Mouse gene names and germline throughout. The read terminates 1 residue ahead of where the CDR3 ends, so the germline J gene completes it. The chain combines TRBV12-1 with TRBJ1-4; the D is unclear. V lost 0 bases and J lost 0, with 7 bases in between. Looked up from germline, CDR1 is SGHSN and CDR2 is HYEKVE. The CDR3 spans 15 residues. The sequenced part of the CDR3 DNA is TGTGCCAGCTCTCTCGTGGGTCTTTCCAACGAAAGATTATTT. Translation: CASSLVGLSNERLF. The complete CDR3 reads CASSLVGLSNERLFF. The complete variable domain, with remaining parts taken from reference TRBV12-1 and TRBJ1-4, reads DSGVVQSPRHIIKEKGGRSVLTCIPISGHSNVVWYQQTLGKELKFLIQHYEKVERDKGFLPSRFSVQQFDDYHSEMNMSALELEDSAMYFCASSLVGLSNERLFFGHGTKLSVL.

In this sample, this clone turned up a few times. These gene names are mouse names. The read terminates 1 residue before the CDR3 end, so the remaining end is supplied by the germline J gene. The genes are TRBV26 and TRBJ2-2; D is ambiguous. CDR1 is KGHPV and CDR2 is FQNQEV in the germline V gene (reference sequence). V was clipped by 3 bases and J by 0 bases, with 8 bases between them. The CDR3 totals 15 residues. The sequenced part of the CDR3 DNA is TGTGCCAGCAGTCTTTACAGATCAAACACCGGGCAGCTCTAC. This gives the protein CASSLYRSNTGQLY. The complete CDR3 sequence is CASSLYRSNTGQLYF.